Sequencing of this TCR beta chain was carried out in a study of blood T cell repertoires in COVID-19. Trimming took 4 bases from V and 10 from J, leaving 17 bases between them. Per germline, CDR1 MNHEY and CDR2 SVGAGI. This CDR3 region has 15 residues. TCRdb's copy holds only in-frame clones and misses some; the assay was immunoSEQ multiplex PCR. The table lists 140,000 to 150,000 clones, more than 75% of them singletons. This sequence joins TRBV6-5 and TRBJ1-6, with a tentative D call TRBD1 (6 bases). The clonotype was recovered from a woman aged 45-65 years who had recovered from COVID-19. The sequenced material came from PBMCs or T cells enriched from blood (not recorded which). CDR3 amino acids: CASSFRTAYPSPLHF. CDR3 sequence (DNA): TGTGCCAGCAGTTTCAGGACAGCCTACCCCTCACCCCTCCACTTT.